The T cell receptor beta chain under discussion was sequenced for a study of blood T cell repertoires in COVID-19. This clone has more than one count but fewer than ten. Sequenced by immunoSEQ multiplex PCR; TCRdb stores in-frame clones only, minus some. The data contain about 130,000 clones, about 77% of them singletons. The CDR3 is 13 amino acids. The germline CDR1 and CDR2 sequences are SGHDT and YYEEEE. The ends were cut back, 4 bases at V and 2 bases at J, with 10 bases in the middle. The sequencing sample was made of peripheral blood. The clonotype was recovered from a man of 80 years or more with acute or convalescent COVID-19. The genes are TRBV5-6 and TRBJ2-7; D remains unclear. The CDR3 sequence is CASSKTHAYEQYF. In DNA, the CDR3 is TGTGCCAGCAGCAAGACTCACGCCTACGAGCAGTACTTC. Full variable domain (rest looked up from reference TRBV5-6 and TRBJ2-7): DAGVTQSPTHLIKTRGQQVTLRCSPKSGHDTVSWYQQALGQGPQFIFQYYEEEERQRGNFPDRFSGHQFPNYSSELNVNALLLGDSALYLCASSKTHAYEQYFGPGTRLTVT.